This TCR beta chain was profiled in a study of T-cell reconstitution after alpha-beta-depleted transplantation in children. It was with unique molecular identifiers that the TCRbeta library was prepared. TCRdb recomputed calls from the PCR reads with MiXCR, one row per CDR3 protein. Of 450,000 to 550,000 distinct CDR3 sequences listed, around 10% are singletons. This clonotype came up many times. CDR3 length: 13 residues. The germline V gene encodes CDR1 WNHNN and CDR2 SYGVQD (reference sequence). With 2 bases clipped from V and 9 bases from J, the junction kept 4 bases outside the gene matches. The sequence was obtained from a female patient aged 2 to 10 who had a stem cell transplant for aplastic anemia, so the T cells may come from the graft donor. The source was PBMCs, mostly from graft donor cells, collected 180 days after TCRalphabeta/CD19-depleted stem cell transplant. The chain links TRBV10-1 to TRBJ2-1, with 7 bases aligning to TRBD1. The CDR3 DNA reads TGCGCCAGCAGTGAGGAGGGGGCGATTGAGCAGTTCTTC. This codes for CASSEEGAIEQFF.